The source of this TCR beta chain is a study of blood T cell repertoires in COVID-19. V lost 5 bases and J lost 3; bases outside the gene matches: 5. Germline-derived CDR1 and CDR2 are PRHDT and FYEKMQ (reference sequence). The CDR3 extends over 14 amino acids. Methods used by the authors: Estimation of nucleated cell counts was performed using reference gene primer amplification. Profiled with immunoSEQ multiplex PCR; TCRdb holds only in-frame clones, not every one. That table gives V, J and clone size, and the DNA gave D and trimming. The sample records around 200,000 clones, about nine tenths being singletons.

The sequencing sample was made of PBMCs or T cells enriched from blood (not recorded which). This receptor was obtained from a woman aged 50 to 60 in a cohort exposed to, infected with or recovered from COVID-19 (not recorded which). V usage is TRBV13 and J usage is TRBJ1-2; 8 nucleotides align to TRBD1. The CDR3: CASSRGDRHYGYTF. CDR3 in DNA: TGTGCCAGCAGCCGAGGGGACAGGCACTATGGCTACACCTTC.